Below, one T cell receptor (beta chain) is given with its context. The TCR beta repertoire was assessed by survey-level immunoSEQ sequencing. Here immunoSEQ multiplex PCR was the method, and the copy in TCRdb shows in-frame clones only, minus some. The data show around 54,000 clones, 80% to 95% seen once. Germline loops: CDR1 SNHLY, CDR2 FYNNEI. The junction had 16 bases not matched to a gene; V was cut back by 8 bases and J by 9 bases. The CDR3 runs 16 residues. This sequence joins TRBV2 and TRBJ1-6; 7 bases match TRBD1. This TCR was sampled from a man aged 40-49 years with rheumatoid arthritis. Material for sequencing was PBMCs. The CDR3 region has the DNA TGTGCCAGCTCCCCGAACCGGCCAGGGGGTGTTTCACCCCTCCACTTT. The encoded protein is CASSPNRPGGVSPLHF.